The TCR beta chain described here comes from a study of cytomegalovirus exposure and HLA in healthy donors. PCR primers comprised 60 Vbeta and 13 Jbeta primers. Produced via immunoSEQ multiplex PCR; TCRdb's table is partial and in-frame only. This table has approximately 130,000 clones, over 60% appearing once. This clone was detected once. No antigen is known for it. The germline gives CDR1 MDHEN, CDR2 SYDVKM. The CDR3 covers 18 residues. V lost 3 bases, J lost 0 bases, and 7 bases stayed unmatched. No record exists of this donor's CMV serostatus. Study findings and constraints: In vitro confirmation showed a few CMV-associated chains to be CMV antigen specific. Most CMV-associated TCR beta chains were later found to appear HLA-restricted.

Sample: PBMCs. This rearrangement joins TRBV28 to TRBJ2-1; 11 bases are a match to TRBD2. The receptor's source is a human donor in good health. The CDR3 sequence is CASSLWGLAESSYNEQFF. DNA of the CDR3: TGTGCCAGCAGTTTGTGGGGACTAGCGGAGAGCTCCTACAATGAGCAGTTCTTC.